The table lists the clone carrying this TCR beta chain with a few counts. The data derive from a study of blood T cell repertoires in COVID-19. In the study overall: From T cells, B-cell-depleted T cells, or PBMCs came the material, which was cDNA or gDNA.

V was pared by 2 bases and J by 1 base, with 4 bases of the junction left unmatched. Germline lookup yields CDR1 SQVTM and CDR2 ANQGSEA. CDR3 length equals 14 residues. Per the authors' pipeline: The assay estimated nucleated cells by amplifying reference gene primers. Here immunoSEQ multiplex PCR was the method, and the copy in TCRdb shows in-frame clones only, minus some. Clone size and V and J calls were adopted from that table, with D and trimming inferred from the DNA. The sample lists 100,000 to 150,000 clones, 80% to 90% occurring once. The sequencing sample was made of peripheral blood. The J gene is TRBJ1-1, the V gene TRBV29-1; the match to TRBD1 covers 7 bases. This clonotype was obtained from a man aged 40-55 years with acute or convalescent COVID-19. The DNA for the CDR3 is TGCAGCGTTGAACCCGGGACAGAGAACACTGAAGCTTTCTTT. Protein product: CSVEPGTENTEAFF.